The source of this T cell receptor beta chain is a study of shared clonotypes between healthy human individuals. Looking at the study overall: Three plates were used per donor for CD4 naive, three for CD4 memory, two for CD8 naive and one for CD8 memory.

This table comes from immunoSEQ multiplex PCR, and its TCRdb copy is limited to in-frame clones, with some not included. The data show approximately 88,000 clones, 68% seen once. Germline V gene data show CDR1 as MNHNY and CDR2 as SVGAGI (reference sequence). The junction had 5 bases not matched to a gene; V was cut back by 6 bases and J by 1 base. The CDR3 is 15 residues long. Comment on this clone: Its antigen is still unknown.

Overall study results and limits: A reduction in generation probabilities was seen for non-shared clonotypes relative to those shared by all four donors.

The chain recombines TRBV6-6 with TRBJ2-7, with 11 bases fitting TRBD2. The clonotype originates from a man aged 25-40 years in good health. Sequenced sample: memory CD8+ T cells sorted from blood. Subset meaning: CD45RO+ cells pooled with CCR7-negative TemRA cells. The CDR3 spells CASSQTSGGSYEQYF. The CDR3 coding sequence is TGTGCCAGCAGCCAAACTAGCGGGGGTTCCTACGAGCAGTACTTC.